The subject of this entry is one T cell receptor (beta chain). These data belong to a study of blood T cell repertoires in COVID-19. Study information: Samples came from the United States, Italy and Spain, spanning acute and convalescent COVID-19. The cDNA or gDNA used as material had been derived from T cells, B-cell-depleted T cells, or PBMCs.

Under the authors' procedure: Quantification of nucleated cells was approximated via reference gene primer amplification. Assay used: immunoSEQ multiplex PCR; TCRdb lists only in-frame clones, some missing. The V and J calls and clone size were taken over from that table, and D and trimming were inferred from the DNA. The profile covers around 140,000 clones, with more than 85% appearing a single time and about 17% taken by the ten largest. The sample was peripheral blood. This clonotype originated in a man aged 50 to 59 with active or convalescent COVID-19.

This CDR3 reads CASSPSGVAGTRNTGELFF. The CDR3, as DNA: TGTGCCAGCAGCCCCTCCGGGGTAGCGGGGACCAGGAACACCGGGGAGCTGTTTTTT. V usage is TRBV3-1 (or the pseudogene TRBV3-2) and J usage is TRBJ2-2; 8 positions agree with TRBD2. The CDR3 spans 19 residues. CDR1 LGHDT and CDR2 YNNKEL come from the germline V gene (reference sequence). With V trimmed by 4 bases and J by 1 base, 14 bases remained unmatched.